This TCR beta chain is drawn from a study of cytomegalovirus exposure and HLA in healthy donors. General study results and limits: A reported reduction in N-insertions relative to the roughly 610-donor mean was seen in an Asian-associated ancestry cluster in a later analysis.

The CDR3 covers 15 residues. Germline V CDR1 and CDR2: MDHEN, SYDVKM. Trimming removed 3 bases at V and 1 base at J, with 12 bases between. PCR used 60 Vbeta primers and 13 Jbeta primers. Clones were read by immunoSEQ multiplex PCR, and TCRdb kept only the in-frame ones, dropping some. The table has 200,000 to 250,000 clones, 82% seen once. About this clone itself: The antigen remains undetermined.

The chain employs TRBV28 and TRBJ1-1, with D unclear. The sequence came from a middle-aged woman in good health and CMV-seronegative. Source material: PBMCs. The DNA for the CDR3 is TGTGCCAGCAGTTTCCCAACCGGCGGGAACACTGAAGCTTTCTTT. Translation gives CASSFPTGGNTEAFF.